The present T cell receptor beta chain was sequenced within a study of blood T cell repertoires in COVID-19. Study summary: Acute and convalescent COVID-19 specimens originated in the United States, Italy and Spain. T cells, B-cell-depleted T cells, or PBMCs supplied cDNA or gDNA.

Authors' analysis steps: From reference gene primer amplification, estimates of nucleated cell counts were derived. Measured with immunoSEQ multiplex PCR; TCRdb has only the in-frame clones, and not every one. That table is the source of V, J and clone size, and D and trimming were worked out from the DNA. This table holds about 220,000 clones, 60% to 85% found once. This TCR derives from a woman in her 70s with acute or convalescent COVID-19. Sequences were obtained from peripheral blood.

The CDR3 loop is CASRPSGNEQFF. The CDR3 DNA is TGTGCCAGCAGACCTAGCGGCAATGAGCAGTTCTTC. This chain joins TRBV12-3 or TRBV12-4 and TRBJ2-1; 7 bases fit TRBD2. The V segment lost 6 bases and the J segment 6 bases; nucleotides outside the gene matches: 2. The CDR3 totals 12 residues.